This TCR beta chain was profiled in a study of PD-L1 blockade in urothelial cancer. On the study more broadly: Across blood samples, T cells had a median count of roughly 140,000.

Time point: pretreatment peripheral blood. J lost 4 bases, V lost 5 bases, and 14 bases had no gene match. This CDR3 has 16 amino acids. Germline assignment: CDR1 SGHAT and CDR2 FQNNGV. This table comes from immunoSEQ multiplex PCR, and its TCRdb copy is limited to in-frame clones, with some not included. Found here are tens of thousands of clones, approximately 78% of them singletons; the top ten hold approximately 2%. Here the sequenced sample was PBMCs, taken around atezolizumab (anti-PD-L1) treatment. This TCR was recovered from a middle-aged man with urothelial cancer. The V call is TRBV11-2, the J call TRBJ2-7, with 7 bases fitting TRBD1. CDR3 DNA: TGTGCCAGCAGCCCGACACAGGGGCCCCTGCCTTACGAGCAGTACGTC. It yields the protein CASSPTQGPLPYEQYV.